This TCR beta chain was recovered during a study of regulatory T cells in long-lasting Graves disease. Study in general: Graves' cases, newly diagnosed, had used antithyroid drugs under 3 months. Study-level results: Persistent disease samples used TRBV28, TRBJ1-2 and TRBJ2-5 preferentially.

Time point noted: newly diagnosed GD, antithyroid drugs for less than 3 months. Researchers made the TCR library from RNA that was extracted from PBMCs. Patients all came to the study from an endocrinology department in Xi'an, China. Details on this clonotype: What it binds is unknown.

TCR beta libraries were built with iRepertoire HTBI primers and Arm-PCR of CDR3 regions. TCRdb passed the multiplex PCR reads through MiXCR, listing each CDR3 protein once. Of a few hundred thousand distinct CDR3 sequences listed, about 14% are singletons. Trimming pared 6 bases from V and 7 bases from J, leaving 10 bases between. The CDR3 sequence is 12 residues long. CDR1 WSHSY and CDR2 SAAADI come from the germline V gene. These sequences were also reported in another study, on T cells in Graves' hyperthyroidism and ophthalmopathy.

This TCR was sampled from a man aged 30-40 years with Graves disease. The J gene is TRBJ2-1, the V gene TRBV10-2, with D uncertain. The sample consisted of peripheral blood mononuclear cells (PBMCs), taken at new diagnosis, from a patient treated with antithyroid drugs. The DNA of the CDR3 is TGCGCCAGCAGGTCGACTTGGAATGAGCAGTTCTTC. This sequence encodes CASRSTWNEQFF.